Below, 27 T cell receptor beta chains from the same sample are listed, as sequenced in a study of blood T cell repertoires in COVID-19. TCRdb keeps only in-frame clones here, not all; method: immunoSEQ multiplex PCR. The table includes about 500,000 clones, 87% detected once. The sample was PBMCs or T cells enriched from blood (not recorded which). Receptor source: a woman younger than 30 who had recovered from COVID-19.

This clone was found once. The CDR3 DNA follows: TGTGCCAGCAGCTTAGAGGCAGGGGTGGGTGAGCAGTTCTTC. Translation: CASSLEAGVGEQFF. This chain connects TRBV11-3 to TRBJ2-1; tentative D call: TRBD1 (6 bases). This CDR3 comprises 14 residues. CDR1 and CDR2 from the germline V gene are SGHNT and YENEEA. Trimming shortened V by 0 bases and J by 9 bases, and 12 bases separated the two germline ends.

This clone was seen just once. This chain's CDR3 is CASSEDRRETQYF. Here the CDR3 DNA reads TGTGCCAGCAGTGAGGACAGGCGAGAGACCCAGTACTTC. The chain links TRBV2 to TRBJ2-5; 7 bases are shared with TRBD1. V dropped 3 bases and J dropped 4; count of bases not matched to a gene: 2. The CDR3 loop spans 13 amino acids. Germline CDR1 is SNHLY and CDR2 is FYNNEI.

The V call is TRBV30, the J call TRBJ2-5, with D tentatively TRBD2 (5 bases). The V end was cut by 0 bases, the J end by 5 bases, with 19 bases between. The CDR3 loop spans 16 amino acids. The germline V gene has CDR1 GTSNPN and CDR2 SVGIG (reference sequence). Here the CDR3 reads CAWSVRRALTGETQYF. CDR3 DNA: TGTGCCTGGAGTGTACGGCGGGCTCTGACGGGGGAGACCCAGTACTTC.

The CDR3 protein is CASSPFGTGELFF. CDR3 nucleotides: TGTGCCAGCAGTCCCTTCGGCACCGGGGAGCTGTTTTTT. The chain uses TRBV6-5 and TRBJ2-2; D remains ambiguous. Trimming shortened V by 5 bases and J by 4 bases, and 8 bases separated the two germline ends. Germline assignment: CDR1 MNHEY and CDR2 SVGAGI. The CDR3 is made up of 13 amino acids.

The rearrangement joins TRBV30 to TRBJ2-3; 9 bases are a match to TRBD2. V was pared by 3 bases and J by 4 bases, with 8 bases of the junction left unmatched. Germline V gives CDR1 GTSNPN, CDR2 SVGIG (reference sequence). The CDR3 spans 15 residues. The CDR3 reads CAWRTQAGGSDTQYF. Here the CDR3 DNA reads TGTGCCTGGAGGACCCAAGCGGGGGGATCAGATACGCAGTATTTT.

This CDR3 reads CASSPPGASAGGEAFF. The CDR3 nucleotides read TGTGCCAGCAGCCCACCTGGGGCTTCTGCGGGGGGTGAAGCTTTCTTT. The V gene is TRBV3-1 (or the pseudogene TRBV3-2), the J gene TRBJ1-1; possibly TRBD1 for D (5 bases). There are 16 residues in the CDR3. Trimming shortened V by 4 bases and J by 7 bases, and 22 bases separated the two germline ends. Germline-derived CDR1 and CDR2 are LGHDT and YNNKEL (reference sequence).

This sequence joins TRBV15 and TRBJ1-1; maybe TRBD1 (5 bases). CDR1 is LNHNV and CDR2 is YYDKDF in the germline V gene (reference sequence). V lost 2 bases and J 12 bases, leaving 13 bases between the germline ends. The CDR3 is made up of 12 amino acids. CDR3 DNA: TGTGCCACCAGCAGACCCACGGGGGTGTCTTTCTTT. Its protein is CATSRPTGVSFF.

The chain is built from TRBV7-8 and TRBJ2-3, with D possibly matching TRBD2 (5 bases). V lost 4 bases and J 6 bases, leaving 20 bases between the germline ends. CDR3 length: 16 amino acids. Germline values: CDR1 SGHVS, CDR2 FQNEAQ. CDR3: CASSYWGVPQSDTQYF. The CDR3 DNA reads TGTGCCAGCAGCTATTGGGGAGTCCCTCAATCGGATACGCAGTATTTT.

The V call is TRBV27, the J call TRBJ1-5; weak D call: TRBD1 (6 bases). The CDR3 length is 12 residues. The ends were cut back, 9 bases at V and 3 bases at J, with 9 bases in the middle. CDR1 and CDR2 from the germline V gene are MNHEY and SMNVEV (reference sequence). CDR3 DNA sequence: TGTGCCAGTTGGACAGTCAATCAGCCCCAGCATTTT. Protein sequence: CASWTVNQPQHF.

Only a few counts were recorded for this clone. V and J are TRBV4-1 and TRBJ2-5; 7 bases align to TRBD1. This CDR3 spans 17 amino acids. V shed 4 bases, J shed 1 base, and the junction held 12 bases outside the gene matches. The V gene's germline CDR1 is MGHRA and CDR2 YSYEKL. The CDR3 sequence is CASSPQKGAEGQETQYF. The CDR3 nucleotides are TGCGCCAGCAGCCCTCAAAAGGGGGCAGAGGGCCAAGAGACCCAGTACTTC.

The chain is built from TRBV3-1 (or the pseudogene TRBV3-2) and TRBJ2-7; TRBD1 is a possible D gene (6 bases). The ends were cut back, 5 bases at V and 0 bases at J, with 11 bases in the middle. The CDR3 length is 14 residues. Looked up from germline, CDR1 is LGHDT and CDR2 is YNNKEL (reference sequence). In nucleotides, the CDR3 is TGTGCCAGCAGCTATACGGGACACTCCTACGAGCAGTACTTC. Residues: CASSYTGHSYEQYF.

This clone was seen only a few times. This chain uses TRBV5-4 with TRBJ1-3, with 7 positions matching TRBD1. The CDR3 consists of 16 residues. Trimming at V came to 4 bases and at J to 0 bases, leaving 7 bases not matched to a gene. In germline, CDR1 is SGHNT, CDR2 YYREEE (reference sequence). The CDR3 sequence: CASSVGQLNSGNTIYF. The CDR3 nucleotides are TGTGCCAGCAGCGTGGGACAGCTAAACTCTGGAAACACCATATATTTT.

Comment on this clone: Different DNA sequences within this sample yield the same CDR3. The chain uses TRBV5-1 and TRBJ1-4; D remains unclear. In germline, CDR1 is SGHRS, CDR2 YFSETQ. Trimming stripped 2 bases from V and 4 bases from J, with 9 bases between. The CDR3 spans 14 residues. The CDR3 sequence: CASSLGSINEKLFF. In DNA form, the CDR3 reads TGCGCCAGCAGCTTAGGGAGCATTAATGAAAAACTGTTTTTT.

The chain joins TRBV24-1 to TRBJ2-2; TRBD2 agrees at 8 bases. J gave up 4 bases and V 9 bases, and 6 bases lay outside the gene matches. Germline CDR1 is KGHDR and CDR2 is SFDVKD. CDR3 length equals 14 residues. CDR3 sequence reads: CATRAGDRTGELFF. The CDR3 DNA reads as TGTGCCACCCGAGCGGGGGACCGCACCGGGGAGCTGTTTTTT.

This clone was seen more than once but under ten times. This chain links TRBV7-9 with TRBJ1-5; D is undetermined. The CDR3 has 14 residues. Per the germline V gene, CDR1 is SEHNR and CDR2 is FQNEAQ (reference sequence). V shed 2 bases and J shed 4 bases, with 9 bases lying between them. The CDR3 is CASSLIENNQPQHF. DNA of the CDR3: TGTGCCAGCAGCTTAATTGAGAATAATCAGCCCCAGCATTTT.

V usage is TRBV7-2 and J usage is TRBJ1-4; D is possibly TRBD1 (5 bases). Trimming stripped 5 bases from V and 3 bases from J, with 16 bases between. This CDR3 has 16 amino acids. The germline CDR1 and CDR2 sequences are SGHTA and FQGNSA. This CDR3 reads CASSNNPQGPNEKLFF. The CDR3 coding sequence is TGTGCCAGCAGCAACAATCCCCAGGGTCCTAATGAAAAACTGTTTTTT.

The CDR3 coding sequence is TGTGCCAGCCGTGGACTTTTAGGGGGCACTGAAGCTTTCTTT. Translating it yields CASRGLLGGTEAFF. J is TRBJ1-1 and V is TRBV2, with D maybe TRBD1 (6 bases). The CDR3 runs to 14 residues. Germline CDR1 reads SNHLY; CDR2 reads FYNNEI. Trimming stripped 8 bases from V and 4 bases from J, with 17 bases between.

This clone appeared once. The rearrangement joins TRBV18 to TRBJ2-1; 9 nucleotides match TRBD2. V dropped 4 bases and J dropped 10; count of bases not matched to a gene: 11. CDR1 is KGHSH and CDR2 is LQKENI in the germline V gene. This CDR3 contains 15 residues. DNA for the CDR3: TGTGCCAGCTCACGAGCGGGGGGCTGGGCTGAGGAGCAGTTCTTC. The encoded protein is CASSRAGGWAEEQFF.

V gene TRBV4-1 combines with J gene TRBJ1-2; D is uncertain. CDR3 length: 14 amino acids. V gave up 1 base and J gave up 4 bases, with 10 bases separating them. The germline V gene encodes CDR1 MGHRA and CDR2 YSYEKL. CDR3 sequence reads: CASSQGGPTYGYTF. In nucleotides, the CDR3 is TGCGCCAGCAGCCAAGGAGGGCCGACCTATGGCTACACCTTC.

This clone was found once. The rearrangement uses TRBV4-1 and TRBJ1-1; a possible D gene is TRBD1 (5 bases). V was shortened by 4 bases and J by 7 bases, with 10 bases between the two germline ends. The CDR3 is 12 residues long. Germline CDR1 and CDR2: MGHRA and YSYEKL. The CDR3 is CASSLNQGEAFF. For the CDR3, the DNA is TGCGCCAGCAGCCTCAACCAGGGTGAAGCTTTCTTT.

V and J are TRBV28 and TRBJ2-3; D might be TRBD2 (7 bases). Germline V gene sequence: CDR1 MDHEN, CDR2 SYDVKM. V shed 4 bases and J shed 1 base, with 15 bases lying between them. The CDR3 is made up of 16 amino acids. The CDR3 sequence: CASSYPGGIGTDTQYF. CDR3 bases: TGTGCCAGCAGTTACCCGGGGGGCATCGGCACAGATACGCAGTATTTT.

V is TRBV6-5 and J is TRBJ2-7; 8 bases are shared with TRBD1. Trimming cost V 6 bases and J 6 bases; bases outside gene matches: 13. The CDR3 totals 15 residues. Germline V gives CDR1 MNHEY, CDR2 SVGAGI. DNA for the CDR3: TGTGCCAGCAGCCCCATTGACAGGGGAAGGCGCGAGCAGTACTTC. Translated, it gives CASSPIDRGRREQYF.

This clone showed up just once. V is TRBV5-1 and J is TRBJ2-6; TRBD2 matches at 11 bases. The germline V gene encodes CDR1 SGHRS and CDR2 YFSETQ. Unmatched junction bases numbered 6, after V lost 4 bases and J lost 0 bases. CDR3 length equals 18 residues. CDR3 amino acids: CASSTTSGGSSGANVLTF. The CDR3 DNA reads TGCGCCAGCAGCACAACTAGCGGGGGATCCTCTGGGGCCAACGTCCTGACTTTC.

This clone was seen a handful of times. The genes are TRBV4-2 and TRBJ1-1; possibly TRBD1 for D (5 bases). The germline V and J ends were trimmed by 0 bases and 3 bases, with 11 bases remaining between them. CDR1 is LGHNA, CDR2 YNFKEQ, per germline. The CDR3 covers 15 residues. CDR3 DNA sequence: TGTGCCAGCAGCCAAGATGAAGAAGGGGACACTGAAGCTTTCTTT. It specifies CASSQDEEGDTEAFF.

The genes are TRBV27 and TRBJ2-7; D perhaps matches TRBD2 (7 bases). Germline CDR1 is MNHEY and CDR2 is SMNVEV (reference sequence). Deletions cut 6 bases from V and 4 bases from J, with 19 bases between. The CDR3 has 15 residues. As DNA, the CDR3 is TGTGCCAGCAGCAGCACGGGGGGCGCCGGGTACGAGCAGTACTTC. Translation gives CASSSTGGAGYEQYF.

The genes are TRBV5-4 and TRBJ1-1; 10 bases align to TRBD1. Per germline, CDR1 SGHNT and CDR2 YYREEE (reference sequence). The CDR3 length is 17 residues. J was trimmed by 0 bases and V by 3 bases; bases with no gene match: 8. Written as DNA, the CDR3 is TGTGCCAGCAGCTGGGGGGGACAGGGGATTATGAACACTGAAGCTTTCTTT. Protein: CASSWGGQGIMNTEAFF.

The V and J genes are TRBV2 and TRBJ1-2; weak D call: TRBD1 (5 bases). CDR1 and CDR2 (germline): SNHLY, FYNNEI. CDR3 length: 13 amino acids. Trimming removed 4 bases at V and 8 bases at J, with 14 bases between. The CDR3 DNA is TGTGCCAGCAGTGTGGAGGGGCGGGGAGGCTACACCTTC. This encodes CASSVEGRGGYTF.